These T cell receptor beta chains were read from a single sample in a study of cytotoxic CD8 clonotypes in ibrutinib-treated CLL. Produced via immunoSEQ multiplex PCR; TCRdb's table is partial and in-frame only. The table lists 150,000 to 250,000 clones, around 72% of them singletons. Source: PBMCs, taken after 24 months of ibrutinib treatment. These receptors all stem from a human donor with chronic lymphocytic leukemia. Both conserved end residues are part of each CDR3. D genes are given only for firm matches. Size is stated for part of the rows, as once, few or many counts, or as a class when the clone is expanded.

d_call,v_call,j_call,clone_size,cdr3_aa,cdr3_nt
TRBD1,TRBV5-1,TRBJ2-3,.,CASRPGGIDTQYF,TGCGCCAGCAGACCAGGGGGCATAGATACGCAGTATTTT
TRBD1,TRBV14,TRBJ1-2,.,CASSLLGTGGGYTF,TGTGCCAGCAGCCTTCTTGGGACAGGCGGCGGCTACACCTTC
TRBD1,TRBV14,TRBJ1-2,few,CASSPRQGDGYTF,TGTGCCAGCAGCCCACGACAGGGGGATGGCTACACCTTC
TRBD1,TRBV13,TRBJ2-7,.,CASSLGLPGTATYEQYF,TGTGCCAGCAGCTTAGGTTTACCGGGGACAGCCACCTACGAGCAGTACTTC
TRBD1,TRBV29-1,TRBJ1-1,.,CSVEVTGAKNTEAFF,TGCAGCGTTGAAGTGACAGGGGCCAAGAACACTGAAGCTTTCTTT
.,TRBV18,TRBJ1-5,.,CASSPLGSNQPQHF,TGTGCCAGCTCACCACTGGGGAGCAATCAGCCCCAGCATTTT
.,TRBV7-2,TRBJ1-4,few,CASSLRAASNEKLFF,TGTGCCAGCAGCTTAAGGGCTGCGTCTAATGAAAAACTGTTTTTT
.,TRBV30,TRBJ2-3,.,CAWSVVFTDTQYF,TGTGCCTGGAGTGTAGTTTTCACAGATACGCAGTATTTT
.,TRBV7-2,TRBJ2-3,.,CASIYDTNTDTQYF,TGTGCCAGCATCTACGACACGAACACAGATACGCAGTATTTT
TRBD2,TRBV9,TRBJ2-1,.,CASSDGLAGALGRQFF,TGTGCCAGCAGCGACGGACTAGCGGGAGCGCTTGGGAGGCAGTTCTTC
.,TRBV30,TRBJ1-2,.,CAWDRDLYGYTF,TGTGCCTGGGACCGGGATCTCTATGGCTACACCTTC
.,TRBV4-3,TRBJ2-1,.,CASSQGTFGRPTEQFF,TGCGCCAGCAGCCAAGGGACCTTTGGGCGACCGACTGAGCAGTTCTTC
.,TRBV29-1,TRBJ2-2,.,CSVEDPLLVNTGELFF,TGCAGCGTTGAAGACCCCTTACTAGTGAACACCGGGGAGCTGTTTTTT
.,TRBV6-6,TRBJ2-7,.,CASTVGGSYEQYF,TGTGCCAGCACGGTGGGCGGATCCTACGAGCAGTACTTC
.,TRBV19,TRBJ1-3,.,CASSIPQGRTGNTIYF,TGTGCCAGTAGTATCCCTCAGGGGCGCACTGGAAACACCATATATTTT
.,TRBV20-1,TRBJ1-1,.,CSARKDTEAFF,TGCAGTGCACGGAAAGACACTGAAGCTTTCTTT
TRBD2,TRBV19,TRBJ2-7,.,CASSILSGSFYEQYF,TGTGCCAGTAGTATACTTAGCGGGAGTTTCTACGAGCAGTACTTC
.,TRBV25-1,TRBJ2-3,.,CASSGHFSTDTQYF,TGTGCCAGCAGTGGGCACTTCTCCACAGATACGCAGTATTTT
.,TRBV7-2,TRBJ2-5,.,CASSLALYQETQYF,TGTGCCAGCAGCTTAGCGCTGTACCAAGAGACCCAGTACTTC
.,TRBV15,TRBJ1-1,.,CATSRDSSPQGNTEAFF,TGTGCCACCAGCAGAGATTCCTCCCCACAGGGGAACACTGAAGCTTTCTTT
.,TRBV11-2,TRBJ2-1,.,CASSLESGRGGFF,TGTGCCAGCAGCTTAGAGTCCGGGCGAGGCGGGTTCTTC
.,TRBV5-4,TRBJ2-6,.,CASRVGASGANVLTF,TGTGCCAGCAGGGTGGGGGCCTCTGGGGCCAACGTCCTGACTTTC
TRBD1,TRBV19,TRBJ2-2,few,CASSIQGAGGELFF,TGTGCCAGTAGTATACAGGGGGCCGGCGGGGAGCTGTTTTTT
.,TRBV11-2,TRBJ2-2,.,CASSLQWVNTGELFF,TGTGCCAGCAGCCTTCAATGGGTGAACACCGGGGAGCTGTTTTTT
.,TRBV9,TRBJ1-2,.,CASSGRPGKHYGYTF,TGTGCCAGCAGCGGGAGACCGGGAAAACACTATGGCTACACCTTC
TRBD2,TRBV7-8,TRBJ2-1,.,CASSLRRLAASSYNEQFF,TGTGCCAGCAGCTTGCGGCGACTAGCGGCTAGCTCCTACAATGAGCAGTTCTTC
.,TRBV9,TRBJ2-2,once,CASSVGGANTGELFF,TGTGCCAGCAGCGTGGGCGGAGCGAACACCGGGGAGCTGTTTTTT
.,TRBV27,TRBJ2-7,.,CASAGIPPLRQYF,TGTGCCAGCGCCGGGATCCCCCCTCTTAGGCAGTACTTC
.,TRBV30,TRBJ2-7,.,CAWLQGYEQYF,TGTGCCTGGCTACAGGGCTACGAGCAGTACTTC
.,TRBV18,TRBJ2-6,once,CASSPLSRQHSGANVLTF,TGTGCCAGCTCACCACTCTCAAGACAGCACTCTGGGGCCAACGTCCTGACTTTC
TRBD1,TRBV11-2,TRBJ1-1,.,CASSYHRGGNTEAFF,TGTGCCAGCAGCTACCACAGGGGAGGAAACACTGAAGCTTTCTTT
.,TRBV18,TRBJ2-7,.,CASSPSRGSAYEQYF,TGTGCCAGCTCACCATCCCGCGGCAGTGCCTACGAGCAGTACTTC
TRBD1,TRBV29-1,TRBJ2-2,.,CSVGTSPGQGDNTGELFF,TGCAGCGTAGGAACTTCCCCGGGACAGGGGGATAACACCGGGGAGCTGTTTTTT
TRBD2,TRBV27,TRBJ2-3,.,CASSAGTSGRGDTQYF,TGTGCCAGCAGCGCAGGGACTAGCGGGAGGGGAGATACGCAGTATTTT
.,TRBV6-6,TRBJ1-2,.,CASTKTTNYGYTF,TGTGCCAGCACCAAGACAACTAACTATGGCTACACCTTC
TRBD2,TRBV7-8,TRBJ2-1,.,CASSPRTSGKNEQFF,TGTGCCAGCAGCCCAAGGACTAGCGGGAAGAATGAGCAGTTCTTC
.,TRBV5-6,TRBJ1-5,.,CASSLAASYSNQPQHF,TGTGCCAGCAGCTTGGCGGCAAGCTATAGCAATCAGCCCCAGCATTTT
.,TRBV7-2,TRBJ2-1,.,CASSPTQEYSSYNEQFF,TGTGCCAGCAGCCCCACACAGGAGTACTCCTCCTACAATGAGCAGTTCTTC
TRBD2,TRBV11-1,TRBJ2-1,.,CASSWTSDYNEQFF,TGTGCCAGCAGCTGGACTAGCGACTACAATGAGCAGTTCTTC
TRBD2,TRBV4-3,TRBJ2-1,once,CASSRRLAEVDEQFF,TGCGCCAGCAGCCGCCGACTAGCGGAGGTCGATGAGCAGTTCTTC
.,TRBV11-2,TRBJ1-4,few,CASSYYEGEKLFF,TGTGCCAGCAGCTATTATGAGGGGGAAAAACTGTTTTTT
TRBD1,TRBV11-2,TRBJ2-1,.,CASSSFRDRGASEQFF,TGTGCCAGCAGCTCTTTCCGGGACAGGGGAGCAAGTGAGCAGTTCTTC
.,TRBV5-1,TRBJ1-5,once,CASSLQGDQPQHF,TGCGCCAGCAGTTTACAGGGAGATCAGCCCCAGCATTTT
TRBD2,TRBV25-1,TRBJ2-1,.,CASRASGLYNEQFF,TGTGCCAGCAGAGCTAGCGGGTTGTACAATGAGCAGTTCTTC
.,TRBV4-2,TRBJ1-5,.,CASSQEAGPGEPQHF,TGTGCCAGCAGCCAAGAGGCCGGGCCGGGGGAGCCCCAGCATTTT
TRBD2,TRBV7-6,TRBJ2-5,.,CASSSLAGERKTQYF,TGTGCCAGCAGTTCCCTAGCGGGAGAGCGAAAGACCCAGTACTTC
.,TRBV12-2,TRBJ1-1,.,CASRLIVRVDRGRAEAFF,TGTGCAAGTCGCTTAATCGTTCGTGTTGACAGGGGGCGTGCTGAAGCTTTCTTT
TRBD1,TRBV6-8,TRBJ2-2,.,CASRRWTGSTGELFF,TGTGCCAGCAGACGATGGACAGGGAGCACCGGGGAGCTGTTTTTT
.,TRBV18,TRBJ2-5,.,CASSWGTETQYF,TGTGCCAGCTCATGGGGGACTGAGACCCAGTACTTC
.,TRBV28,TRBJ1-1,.,CASKIVGDYTEAFF,TGTGCCAGCAAGATTGTGGGCGATTACACTGAAGCTTTCTTT
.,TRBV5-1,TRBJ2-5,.,CASSLTGETQYF,TGCGCCAGCAGCTTGACCGGGGAGACCCAGTACTTC
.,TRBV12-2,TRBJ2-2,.,CASRLDLRVLAGNGELFF,TGTGCAAGTCGCTTAGACTTGAGAGTACTAGCGGGAAACGGGGAGCTGTTTTTT
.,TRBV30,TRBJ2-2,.,CAWGRQNTGELFF,TGTGCCTGGGGGCGGCAAAACACCGGGGAGCTGTTTTTT
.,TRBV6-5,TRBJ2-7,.,CASSYSYANNYEQYF,TGTGCCAGCAGTTACTCGTATGCTAACAACTACGAGCAGTACTTC
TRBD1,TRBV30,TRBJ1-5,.,CAWNRGLGQPQHF,TGTGCCTGGAACAGGGGGTTAGGTCAGCCCCAGCATTTT
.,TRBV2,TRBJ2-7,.,CASSETPWVNYLEQYF,TGTGCCAGCAGTGAAACCCCATGGGTGAATTACCTCGAGCAGTACTTC
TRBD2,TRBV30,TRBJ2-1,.,CAWSVGSGSFNEQFF,TGTGCCTGGAGTGTTGGTAGCGGGTCGTTCAATGAGCAGTTCTTC
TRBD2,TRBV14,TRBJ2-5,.,CASSQGLAWETQYF,TGTGCCAGCAGCCAAGGACTAGCATGGGAGACCCAGTACTTC
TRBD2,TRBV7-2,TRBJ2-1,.,CASSLLAGGWGEQFF,TGTGCCAGCAGCTTACTAGCGGGAGGGTGGGGTGAGCAGTTCTTC